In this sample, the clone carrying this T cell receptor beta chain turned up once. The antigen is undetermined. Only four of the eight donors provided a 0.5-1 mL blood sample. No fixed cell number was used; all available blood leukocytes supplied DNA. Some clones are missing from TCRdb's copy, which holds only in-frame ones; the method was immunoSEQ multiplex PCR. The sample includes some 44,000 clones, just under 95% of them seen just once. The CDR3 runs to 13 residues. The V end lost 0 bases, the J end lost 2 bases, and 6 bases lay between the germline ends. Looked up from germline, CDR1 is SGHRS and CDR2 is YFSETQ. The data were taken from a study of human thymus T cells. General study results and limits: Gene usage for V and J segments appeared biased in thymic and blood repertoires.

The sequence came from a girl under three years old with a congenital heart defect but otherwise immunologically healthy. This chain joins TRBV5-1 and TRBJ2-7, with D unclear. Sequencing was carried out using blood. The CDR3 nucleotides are TGCGCCAGCAGCTTGGCGGGTCCCTACGAGCAGTACTTC. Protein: CASSLAGPYEQYF.